This T cell receptor beta chain was captured in a study of identical twins. Germline assignment: CDR1 MDHEN and CDR2 SYDVKM. The CDR3 spans 16 residues. The V and J ends lost 3 bases and 2 bases respectively, with 14 bases between them. TCRdb re-called the 5' RACE reads with MiXCR, one entry per CDR3 protein. The sample lists approximately 1.8 million distinct CDR3 sequences, under 35% occurring once. As for this clonotype: Its antigen is not identified.

Study findings and constraints: In drawing conclusions, the study used cross-sectional statistical analysis and did not follow the same donors. The models gave estimates that fell short of the out-of-frame TCR alpha sharing seen in monozygotic twins. Where beta out-of-frame sequences were concerned, excess twin sharing was weaker. Clonotypes of the beta chain that were abundant in cord blood carried fewer insertions (memory repertoires showed none).

The sample comprised cord blood. The sequence derives from a newborn girl in good health. The chain has TRBV28 and TRBJ1-5; D perhaps matches TRBD1 (6 bases). The CDR3, as DNA: TGTGCCAGCAGTTTTTGGGGGCTAAAGGGCAATCAGCCCCAGCATTTT. Encoded protein: CASSFWGLKGNQPQHF.